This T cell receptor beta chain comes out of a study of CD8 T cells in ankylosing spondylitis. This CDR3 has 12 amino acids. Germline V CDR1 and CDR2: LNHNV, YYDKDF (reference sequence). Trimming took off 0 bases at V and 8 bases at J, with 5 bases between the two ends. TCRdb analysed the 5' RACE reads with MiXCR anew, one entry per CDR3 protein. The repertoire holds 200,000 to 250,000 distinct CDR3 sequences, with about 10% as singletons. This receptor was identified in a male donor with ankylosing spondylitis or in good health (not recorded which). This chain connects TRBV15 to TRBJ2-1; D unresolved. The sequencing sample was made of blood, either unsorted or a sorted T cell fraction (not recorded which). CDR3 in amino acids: CATSRDWDEQFF. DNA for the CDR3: TGTGCCACCAGCAGAGACTGGGATGAGCAGTTCTTC.